The clone carrying this T cell receptor (beta chain) was observed a single time. No antigen is known for it. Treatment: oral pan-JAK inhibitor, 5-10 mg twice daily. Researchers took lesional scalp punch biopsies and peripheral blood from people who were alopecia areata patients. J gave up 2 bases and V 0 bases, and 4 bases lay outside the gene matches. The CDR3 has 15 amino acids. Looked up from germline, CDR1 is SGHDN and CDR2 is FVKESK. The data are from a study of CD8+ T cells in alopecia areata. Whole-study findings and limits: Expanded CD8+ clones among the top 100, and scalp clonality, were significantly decreased by tofacitinib. Persistence of many expanded lesional clones was seen in scalp and blood during tofacitinib. In lesional scalp, particularly from alopecia totalis/universalis, clonality was higher than in normal scalp.

Following RNA extraction, reverse transcription yielded cDNA that acted as the sequencing template. The protocol was immunoSEQ multiplex PCR, while the TCRdb copy is restricted to in-frame clones and leaves out a portion. The profile shows 90,000 to 120,000 clones, around 84% of them singletons. The sequence was obtained from a human donor with alopecia areata. Sequences were derived from CD8+ T cells sorted from blood, sampled at week 24, from a patient treated with tofacitinib. V gene TRBV14 combines with J gene TRBJ2-7; 7 bases align to TRBD1. The CDR3 nucleotides are TGTGCCAGCAGCCAAGAACAGGGGTCGGCCTACGAGCAGTACTTC. It codes for CASSQEQGSAYEQYF.